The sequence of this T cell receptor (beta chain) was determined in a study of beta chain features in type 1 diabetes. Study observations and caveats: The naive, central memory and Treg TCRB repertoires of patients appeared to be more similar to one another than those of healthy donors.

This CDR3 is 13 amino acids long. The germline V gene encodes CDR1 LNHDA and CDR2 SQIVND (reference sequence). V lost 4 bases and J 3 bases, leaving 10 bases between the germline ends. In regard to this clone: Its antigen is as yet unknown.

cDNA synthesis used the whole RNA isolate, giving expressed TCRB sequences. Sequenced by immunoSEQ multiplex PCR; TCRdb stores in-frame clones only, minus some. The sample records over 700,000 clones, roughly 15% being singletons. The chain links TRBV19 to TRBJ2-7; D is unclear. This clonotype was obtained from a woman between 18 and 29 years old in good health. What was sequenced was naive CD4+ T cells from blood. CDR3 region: CASSRTYDYEQYF. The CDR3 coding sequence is TGTGCCAGTAGTAGAACGTACGACTACGAGCAGTACTTC.